What follows is one T cell receptor (beta chain) and its context. As yet, its antigen is unknown. A much larger clone differs from this one at a single base, so this may be a read error. From 20,000 to 1,000,000 sorted cells, naive CD8 libraries were generated with 10%, 30% or 50% RNA. The authors gated naive CD8 T cells as CD8+CD4-CCR7+CD45RA+ for sorting. This sample is part of a study of molecular identifiers for immune sequencing clone quantification. Study-wide results and caveats: Clones exceeding 20 RNA copies carried over 97% of effector molecules but under 1% of naive-cell molecules.

For bulk TCR libraries, previously described methods and listed TCR primers were used. TCRdb analysed the PCR reads with MiXCR anew, one entry per CDR3 protein. The sample contains some 650,000 distinct CDR3 sequences, approximately 20% of which appear only once. The receptor was derived from a human donor in good health. Some libraries in this study had Jurkat cell RNA spiked in. The sequencing input was naive CD8+ T cells from blood, with Jurkat cell RNA spiked in. Regarding subset: FACS-sorted CD8+CD4-CCR7+CD45RA+ naive T cells.

CDR3: CASGQGASKDIQYF. Here the CDR3 DNA reads TGTGCCAGTGGACAGGGGGCTTCCAAAGACATTCAGTACTTC. The chain is built from TRBV19 and TRBJ2-4; 11 bases are a match to TRBD1. Germline lookup yields CDR1 LNHDA and CDR2 SQIVND (reference sequence). The CDR3 has 14 amino acids.